The clone carrying this T cell receptor (beta chain) has a handful of counts. The antigen is not known. Each CDR3 protein is one row after TCRdb ran MiXCR on the RT-PCR reads. In the table there are 300,000 to 350,000 distinct CDR3 sequences, roughly 20% of which are singletons. The germline V and J ends were trimmed by 4 bases and 2 bases, with 12 bases remaining between them. In germline, CDR1 is MGHRA, CDR2 YSYEKL. This CDR3 is built from 15 residues. This sample is part of a study of response to subunit inactivated influenza vaccine. General study results and limits: Authors suggested few new T cells are recruited by each seasonal influenza vaccination.

This receptor was taken from a man aged 50 to 75 who received an inactivated influenza vaccine. Sequences were derived from PBMCs from blood, sampled less than 22 months after vaccination. The rearrangement links TRBV4-1 to TRBJ2-4; possible D gene TRBD1, 5 bases. The CDR3 DNA follows: TGCGCCAGCAGCCGTGGGCAGGGAACCAAAAACATTCAGTACTTC. This gives the protein CASSRGQGTKNIQYF.